This TCR delta chain was sequenced during a study of gamma-delta T cells after stem cell transplantation. TCRdb re-processed the RT-PCR reads using CATT. Found here are 650 to 950 delta-chain clones, under 25% of them singletons; the top ten hold 25% to 30%. Relative to its sample, this clone is large (0.1 to 1%). This same CDR3 is encoded by further DNA sequences in the sample. This CDR3 comprises 18 residues. The trim removed 2 bases at V and 1 base at J, leaving 9 bases unmatched. Germline values: CDR1 GEAIGNYY, CDR2 EKD. Sequenced input: gamma-delta T cells. This receptor was taken from a human donor. It is not recorded whose cells these are; they may come from a transplant donor. The gene calls are TRDV2 and TRDJ1; TRDD3 matches at 13 bases. This chain's CDR3 is CACDITPYWGIRTDKLIF. CDR3 in DNA: TGTGCCTGTGACATCACCCCCTACTGGGGGATACGCACCGATAAACTCATCTTT.